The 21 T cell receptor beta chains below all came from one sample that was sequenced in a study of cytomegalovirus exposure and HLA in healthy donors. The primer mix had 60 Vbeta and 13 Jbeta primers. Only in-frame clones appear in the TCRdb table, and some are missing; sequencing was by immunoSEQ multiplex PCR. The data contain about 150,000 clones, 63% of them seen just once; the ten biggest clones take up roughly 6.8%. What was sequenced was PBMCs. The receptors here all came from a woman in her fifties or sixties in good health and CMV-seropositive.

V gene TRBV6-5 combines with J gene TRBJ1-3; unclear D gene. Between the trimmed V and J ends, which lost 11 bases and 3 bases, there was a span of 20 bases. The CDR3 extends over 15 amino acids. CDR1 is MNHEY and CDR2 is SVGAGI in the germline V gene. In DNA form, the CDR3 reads TGTGCCGGCACCGGAACCGGGGTAGATGGAAACACCATATATTTT. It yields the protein CAGTGTGVDGNTIYF.

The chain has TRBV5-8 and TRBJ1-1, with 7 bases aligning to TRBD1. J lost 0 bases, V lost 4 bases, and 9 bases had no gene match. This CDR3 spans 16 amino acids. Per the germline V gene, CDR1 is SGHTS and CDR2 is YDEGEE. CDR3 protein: CASSMAGTVMNTEAFF. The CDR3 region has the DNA TGTGCCAGCAGCATGGCCGGGACAGTCATGAACACTGAAGCTTTCTTT.

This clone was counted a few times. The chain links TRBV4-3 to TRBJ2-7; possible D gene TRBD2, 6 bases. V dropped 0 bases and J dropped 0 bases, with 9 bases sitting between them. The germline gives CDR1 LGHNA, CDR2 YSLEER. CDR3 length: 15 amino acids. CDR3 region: CASSQDSGGSYEQYF. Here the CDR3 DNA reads TGCGCCAGCAGCCAAGATTCCGGGGGCTCCTACGAGCAGTACTTC.

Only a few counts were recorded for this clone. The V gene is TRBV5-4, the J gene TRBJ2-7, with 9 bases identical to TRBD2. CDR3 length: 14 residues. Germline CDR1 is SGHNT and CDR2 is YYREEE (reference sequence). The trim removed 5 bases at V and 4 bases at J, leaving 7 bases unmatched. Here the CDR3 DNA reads TGTGCCAGCAGTTATAGCGGGAGAACGTACGAGCAGTACTTC. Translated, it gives CASSYSGRTYEQYF.

The CDR3 nucleotides read TGTGCCAGCAGCCGAGGCAGGGAGGGCAATCAGCCCCAGCATTTT. As protein: CASSRGREGNQPQHF. V is TRBV18 and J is TRBJ1-5, with TRBD1 as a possible D gene (5 bases). Germline loops: CDR1 KGHSH, CDR2 LQKENI. This CDR3 region has 15 residues. With 8 bases removed from V and 2 bases from J, the gap between germline ends came to 16 bases.

In DNA form, the CDR3 reads TGCAGTGCTGGACTAGTGGAGACCCAGTACTTC. Protein product: CSAGLVETQYF. V usage is TRBV20-1 and J usage is TRBJ2-5, with 7 nucleotides matching TRBD2. Germline-derived CDR1 and CDR2 are DFQATT and SNEGSKA (reference sequence). This CDR3 comprises 11 residues. V lost 5 bases to trimming and J lost 5 bases; unmatched junction nucleotides: 2.

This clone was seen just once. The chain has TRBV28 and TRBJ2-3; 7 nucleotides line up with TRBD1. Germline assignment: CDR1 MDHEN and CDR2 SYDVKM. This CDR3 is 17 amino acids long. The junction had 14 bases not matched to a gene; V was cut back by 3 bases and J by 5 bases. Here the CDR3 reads CASSFTPSGGTLDTQYF. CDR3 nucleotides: TGTGCCAGCAGTTTCACACCCTCAGGGGGAACTTTAGATACGCAGTATTTT.

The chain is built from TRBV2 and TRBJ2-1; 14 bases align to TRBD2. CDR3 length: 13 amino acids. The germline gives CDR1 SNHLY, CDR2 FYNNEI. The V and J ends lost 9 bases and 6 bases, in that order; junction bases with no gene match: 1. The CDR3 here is CASGLAGGNEQFF. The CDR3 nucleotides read TGTGCCAGTGGACTAGCGGGAGGCAATGAGCAGTTCTTC.

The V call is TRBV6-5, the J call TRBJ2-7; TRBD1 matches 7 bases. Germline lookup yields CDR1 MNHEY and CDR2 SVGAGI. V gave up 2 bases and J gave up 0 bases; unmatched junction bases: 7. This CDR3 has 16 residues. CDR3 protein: CASSYRGTGASYEQYF. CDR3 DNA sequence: TGTGCCAGCAGTTACCGCGGCACAGGGGCCTCCTACGAGCAGTACTTC.

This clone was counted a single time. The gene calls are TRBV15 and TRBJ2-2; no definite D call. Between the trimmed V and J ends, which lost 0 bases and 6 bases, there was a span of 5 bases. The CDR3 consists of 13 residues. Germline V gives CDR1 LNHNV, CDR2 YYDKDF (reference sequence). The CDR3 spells CATSRDLAGELFF. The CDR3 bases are TGTGCCACCAGCAGAGACCTAGCCGGGGAGCTGTTTTTT.

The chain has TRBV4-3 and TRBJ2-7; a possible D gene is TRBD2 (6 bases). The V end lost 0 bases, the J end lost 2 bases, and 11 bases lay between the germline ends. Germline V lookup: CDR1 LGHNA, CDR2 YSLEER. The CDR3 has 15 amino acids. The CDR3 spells CASSQDVSGTYEQYF. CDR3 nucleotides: TGCGCCAGCAGCCAAGATGTTAGCGGAACCTACGAGCAGTACTTC.

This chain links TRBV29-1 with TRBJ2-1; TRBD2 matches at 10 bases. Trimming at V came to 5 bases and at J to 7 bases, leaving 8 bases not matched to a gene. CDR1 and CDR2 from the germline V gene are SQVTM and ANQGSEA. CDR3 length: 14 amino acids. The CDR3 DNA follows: TGCAGCGTTCTCCGACTAGCGGGTGGAAATGAGCAGTTCTTC. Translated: CSVLRLAGGNEQFF.

CDR3 region: CASSPRTSGMDEQYF. As DNA, the CDR3 is TGTGCCAGCAGTCCCCGGACTAGCGGGATGGACGAGCAGTACTTC. The chain combines TRBV27 with TRBJ2-7, with 12 bases matching TRBD2. CDR3 size: 15 residues. The germline CDR1 and CDR2 sequences are MNHEY and SMNVEV (reference sequence). V dropped 5 bases and J dropped 5; count of bases not matched to a gene: 7.

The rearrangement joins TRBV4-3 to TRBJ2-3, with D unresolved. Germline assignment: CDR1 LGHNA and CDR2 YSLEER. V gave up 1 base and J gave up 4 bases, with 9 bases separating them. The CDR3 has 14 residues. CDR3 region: CASSQGGAADTQYF. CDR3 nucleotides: TGCGCCAGCAGCCAAGGCGGCGCCGCAGATACGCAGTATTTT.

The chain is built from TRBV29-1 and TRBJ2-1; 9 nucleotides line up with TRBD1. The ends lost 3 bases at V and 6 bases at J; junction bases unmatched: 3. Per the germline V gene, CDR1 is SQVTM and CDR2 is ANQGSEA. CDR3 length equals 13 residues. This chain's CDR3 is CSVEGQGFNEQFF. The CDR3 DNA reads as TGCAGCGTTGAGGGACAGGGTTTCAATGAGCAGTTCTTC.

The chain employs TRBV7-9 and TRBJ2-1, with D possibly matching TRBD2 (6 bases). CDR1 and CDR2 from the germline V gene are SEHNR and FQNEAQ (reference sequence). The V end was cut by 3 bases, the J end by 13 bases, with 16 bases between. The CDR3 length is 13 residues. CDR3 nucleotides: TGTGCCAGCAGCTTTTGGGAGGACGGTTTCCAGTTCTTC. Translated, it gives CASSFWEDGFQFF.

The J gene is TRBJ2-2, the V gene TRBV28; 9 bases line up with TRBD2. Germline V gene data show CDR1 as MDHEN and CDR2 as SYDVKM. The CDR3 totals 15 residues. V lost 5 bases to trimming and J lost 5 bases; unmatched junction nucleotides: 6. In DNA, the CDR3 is TGTGCCAGCAGTCCGAGCGGGAGGAGAACCGGGGAGCTGTTTTTT. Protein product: CASSPSGRRTGELFF.

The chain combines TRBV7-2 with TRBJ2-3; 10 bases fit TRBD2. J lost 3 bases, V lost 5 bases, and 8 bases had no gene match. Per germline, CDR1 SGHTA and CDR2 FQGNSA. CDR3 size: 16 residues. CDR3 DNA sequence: TGTGCCAGCAGCCCTCGGGCTAGCGGGAGAACAGATACGCAGTATTTT. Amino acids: CASSPRASGRTDTQYF.

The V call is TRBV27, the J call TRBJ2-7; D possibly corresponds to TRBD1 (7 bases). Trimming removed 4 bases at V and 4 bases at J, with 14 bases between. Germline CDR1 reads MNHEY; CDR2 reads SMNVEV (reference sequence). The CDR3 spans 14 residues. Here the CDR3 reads CASSWRQGGYEQYF. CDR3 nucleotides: TGTGCCAGCAGTTGGAGACAGGGAGGTTACGAGCAGTACTTC.

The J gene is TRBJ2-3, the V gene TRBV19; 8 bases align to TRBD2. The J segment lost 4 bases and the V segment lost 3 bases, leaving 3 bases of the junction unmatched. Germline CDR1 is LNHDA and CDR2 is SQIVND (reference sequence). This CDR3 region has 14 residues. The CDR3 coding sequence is TGTGCCAGTAGTATCCAGCGGGGGTCAGATACGCAGTATTTT. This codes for CASSIQRGSDTQYF. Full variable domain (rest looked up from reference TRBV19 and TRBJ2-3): DGGITQSPKYLFRKEGQNVTLSCEQNLNHDAMYWYRQDPGQGLRLIYYSQIVNDFQKGDIAEGYSVSREKKESFPLTVTSAQKNPTAFYLCASSIQRGSDTQYFGPGTRLTVL.

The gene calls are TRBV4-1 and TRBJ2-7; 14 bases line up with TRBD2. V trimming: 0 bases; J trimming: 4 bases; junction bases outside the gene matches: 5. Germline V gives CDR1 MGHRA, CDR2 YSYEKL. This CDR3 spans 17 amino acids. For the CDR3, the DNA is TGCGCCAGCAGCCAAGAACCCGGGACTAGCGGGAGTTACGAGCAGTACTTC. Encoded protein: CASSQEPGTSGSYEQYF.